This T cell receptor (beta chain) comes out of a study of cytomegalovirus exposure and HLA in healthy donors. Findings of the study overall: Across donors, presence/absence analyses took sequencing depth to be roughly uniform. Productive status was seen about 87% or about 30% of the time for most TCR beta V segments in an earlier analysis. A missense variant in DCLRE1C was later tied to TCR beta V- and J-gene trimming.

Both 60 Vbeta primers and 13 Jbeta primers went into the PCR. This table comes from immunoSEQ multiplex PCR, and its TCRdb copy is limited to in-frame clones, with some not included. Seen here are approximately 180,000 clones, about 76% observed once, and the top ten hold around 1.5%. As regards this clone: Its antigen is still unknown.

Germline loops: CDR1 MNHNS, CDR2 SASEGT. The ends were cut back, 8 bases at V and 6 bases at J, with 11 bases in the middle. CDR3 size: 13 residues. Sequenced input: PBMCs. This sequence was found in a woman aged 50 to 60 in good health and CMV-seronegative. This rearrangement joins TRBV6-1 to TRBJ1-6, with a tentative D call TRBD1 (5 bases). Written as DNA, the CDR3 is TGTGCCAGCGTCAGGGCTCTTAATTCACCCCTCCACTTT. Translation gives CASVRALNSPLHF.